These 7 T cell receptor beta chains were all obtained from the same sample, sequenced in a study of blood T cell repertoires in COVID-19. The method was immunoSEQ multiplex PCR; TCRdb's version includes in-frame clones alone and lacks a portion of them. This table holds about 130,000 clones, 80% to 90% found once. Sequenced sample: PBMCs or T cells enriched from blood (not recorded which). All receptors come from a middle-aged man with acute COVID-19.

The CDR3 nucleotides are TGTGCCAGCACTCCTGACAGGACCTATTCACCCCTCCACTTT. It translates to CASTPDRTYSPLHF. The chain joins TRBV6-5 to TRBJ1-6; TRBD1 might be the D (6 bases). The ends were cut back, 7 bases at V and 8 bases at J, with 15 bases in the middle. The germline gives CDR1 MNHEY, CDR2 SVGAGI. This CDR3 has 14 residues.

This clone occurred a few times. The rearrangement links TRBV7-9 to TRBJ2-5; TRBD1 matches 7 bases. V lost 3 bases and J lost 5; bases outside the gene matches: 6. This CDR3 comprises 14 residues. CDR1 and CDR2 (germline): SEHNR, FQNEAQ (reference sequence). Here the CDR3 DNA reads TGTGCCAGCAGCTTCGGACAGGTCGGGGAGACCCAGTACTTC. This translates into CASSFGQVGETQYF. The full variable domain, in which reference TRBV7-9 and TRBJ2-5 provide the parts outside the CDR3, is DTGVSQNPRHKITKRGQNVTFRCDPISEHNRLYWYRQTLGQGPEFLTYFQNEAQLEKSRLLSDRFSAERPKGSFSTLEIQRTEQGDSAMYLCASSFGQVGETQYFGPGTRLLVL.

The chain carries TRBV28 and TRBJ1-2, with D hard to call. Germline CDR1 is MDHEN and CDR2 is SYDVKM. The CDR3 sequence is 15 residues long. The germline V and J ends were trimmed by 4 bases and 1 base, with 13 bases remaining between them. The CDR3 region is CASSSPPYNNYGYTF. CDR3 in DNA: TGTGCCAGCAGTTCCCCCCCCTATAATAACTATGGCTACACCTTC.

The gene calls are TRBV28 and TRBJ2-1, with 13 nucleotides matching TRBD2. Losses at the gene ends were 1 base for V and 5 bases for J; bases not matched to a gene: 2. This CDR3 comprises 16 residues. Germline V gene sequence: CDR1 MDHEN, CDR2 SYDVKM. CDR3 sequence (DNA): TGTGCCAGCAGTTTATTACTAGCGGGAGGGGACAATGAGCAGTTCTTC. Its protein is CASSLLLAGGDNEQFF. The complete variable domain, with remaining parts taken from reference TRBV28 and TRBJ2-1, reads DVKVTQSSRYLVKRTGEKVFLECVQDMDHENMFWYRQDPGLGLRLIYFSYDVKMKEKGDIPEGYSVSREKKERFSLILESASTNQTSMYLCASSLLLAGGDNEQFFGPGTRLTVL.

The chain combines TRBV29-1 with TRBJ1-1; weak D call: TRBD1 (5 bases). The V end was cut by 5 bases, the J end by 1 base, with 26 bases between. CDR3 length: 18 residues. Germline V lookup: CDR1 SQVTM, CDR2 ANQGSEA. The CDR3 sequence is CSVPYLSGIGSGNTEAFF. CDR3 sequence (DNA): TGCAGCGTTCCTTATTTGTCAGGGATCGGCTCGGGGAACACTGAAGCTTTCTTT. Supplemented by reference TRBV29-1 and TRBJ1-1, the full variable domain reads SAVISQKPSRDICQRGTSLTIQCQVDSQVTMMFWYRQQPGQSLTLIATANQGSEATYESGFVIDKFPISRPNLTFSTLTVSNMSPEDSSIYLCSVPYLSGIGSGNTEAFFGQGTRLTVV.

The rearrangement joins TRBV4-2 to TRBJ1-2; D is unresolved. V was pared by 3 bases and J by 3 bases, with 11 bases between. The CDR3 runs 14 residues. CDR1 LGHNA and CDR2 YNFKEQ come from the germline V gene. CDR3 DNA: TGTGCCAGCAGCCAGCCACGAGAAGACTATGGCTACACCTTC. Translating it yields CASSQPREDYGYTF.

The chain recombines TRBV6-5 with TRBJ1-4; TRBD1 matches 7 bases. The CDR3 is 12 residues long. CDR1 and CDR2 from the germline V gene are MNHEY and SVGAGI. Trimming took 9 bases from V and 6 from J; bases not matched to a gene: 4. CDR3 protein: CASGRGYEKLFF. The CDR3 nucleotides read TGTGCCAGTGGCAGGGGGTATGAAAAACTGTTTTTT.